Listed below are T cell receptor beta chains from one sample, sequenced in a study of shared clonotypes between healthy human individuals. Sequencing used immunoSEQ multiplex PCR; TCRdb keeps in-frame clones, though not all of them. The sample records over a million clones, 96% being singletons. The specimen sequenced was naive CD4+ T cells sorted from blood. The origin of the receptors is a man aged 30 to 45 in good health. Each CDR3 is given with its conserved first and last residue. A D gene is named only where the DNA matches it firmly. The listing skips clone size in some rows; elsewhere it reads once, few, many or a size class.

CDR3aa,CDR3nt,j_gene,d_gene,abundance,v_gene
CASSVGDSGRELYEQYF,TGTGCCAGCAGCGTAGGGGATAGCGGGAGGGAATTATACGAGCAGTACTTC,TRBJ2-7,TRBD2,NA,TRBV9
CAISDRREAYEQYF,TGTGCCATCAGTGACCGCCGGGAGGCCTACGAGCAGTACTTC,TRBJ2-7,TRBD2,NA,TRBV10-3
CASSLQSGPDTQYF,TGTGCCAGCAGCTTACAGTCGGGGCCAGATACGCAGTATTTT,TRBJ2-3,NA,few,TRBV7-2
CASSRDIQYF,TGTGCCAGCAGTCGGGACATTCAGTACTTC,TRBJ2-4,NA,NA,TRBV28
CASSLGRNQETQYF,TGTGCCAGCAGCTTAGGCAGGAACCAAGAGACCCAGTACTTC,TRBJ2-5,NA,NA,TRBV7-2
CASSKAGQRKQHNQPQHF,TGTGCCAGCAGCAAAGCCGGACAGCGAAAGCAACATAATCAGCCCCAGCATTTT,TRBJ1-5,NA,once,TRBV21-1
CASSLDRRLGEQFF,TGTGCCAGCAGCTTAGATCGAAGGCTAGGAGAGCAGTTCTTC,TRBJ2-1,NA,NA,TRBV5-5
CASSPLTVSGNTIYF,TGTGCCAGCAGTCCTCTGACAGTCTCTGGAAACACCATATATTTT,TRBJ1-3,NA,NA,TRBV6-1
CASSRLAGGPREETQYF,TGTGCCAGCAGCAGACTAGCGGGAGGGCCCCGAGAAGAGACCCAGTACTTC,TRBJ2-5,TRBD2,NA,TRBV13
CATSRDPTSGTYNEQFF,TGTGCCACCAGCAGAGACCCCACTAGCGGGACCTACAATGAGCAGTTCTTC,TRBJ2-1,TRBD2,NA,TRBV15
CASRTLLAGFEYEQFF,TGTGCCAGCAGGACCCTACTAGCGGGGTTTGAGTATGAGCAGTTCTTC,TRBJ2-1,TRBD2,NA,TRBV6-6
CASPGGGGTEAFF,TGTGCCAGCCCCGGTGGGGGGGGCACTGAAGCTTTCTTT,TRBJ1-1,NA,NA,TRBV28
CASQGQGFRAGANVLTF,TGTGCCAGTCAAGGACAGGGGTTCAGAGCTGGGGCCAACGTCCTGACTTTC,TRBJ2-6,TRBD1,NA,TRBV19
CATSLTGIYGYTF,TGTGCCACCAGCCTGACAGGGATCTATGGCTACACCTTC,TRBJ1-2,TRBD1,NA,TRBV15
CASSLAGKRTDTQYF,TGTGCCAGCAGCTTGGCGGGAAAGCGGACAGATACGCAGTATTTT,TRBJ2-3,NA,NA,TRBV7-9
CASSLAGQSSYEQYF,TGTGCCAGCAGCCTTGCTGGACAAAGCTCCTACGAGCAGTACTTC,TRBJ2-7,NA,NA,TRBV25-1
CATRRGSRAYEQYF,TGTGCCACACGCAGGGGCTCAAGAGCCTACGAGCAGTACTTC,TRBJ2-7,NA,NA,TRBV27
CASSQDFSTHEQYF,TGCGCCAGCAGCCAAGACTTCTCTACTCACGAGCAGTACTTC,TRBJ2-7,NA,once,TRBV4-3
CSVEDRNRGKTF,TGCAGCGTTGAAGATCGGAACAGGGGGAAAACCTTC,TRBJ1-2,TRBD1,NA,TRBV29-1
CASSLEGSPSTGELFF,TGTGCCAGCAGCTTAGAAGGTTCACCTTCCACCGGGGAGCTGTTTTTT,TRBJ2-2,NA,NA,TRBV11-3
CASSSKGAGYEQYF,TGTGCCAGCAGCTCAAAGGGGGCCGGCTACGAGCAGTACTTC,TRBJ2-7,TRBD1,NA,TRBV5-4
CASSYIPRGGHYGYTF,TGTGCCAGCAGTTATATACCCCGGGGCGGACACTATGGCTACACCTTC,TRBJ1-2,NA,NA,TRBV6-5
CASRTTGILSTDTQYF,TGTGCCAGCAGGACCACGGGGATACTTAGCACAGATACGCAGTATTTT,TRBJ2-3,NA,NA,TRBV27
CASRRTGEGNEQFF,TGTGCCAGCAGACGAACAGGGGAGGGGAATGAGCAGTTCTTC,TRBJ2-1,NA,NA,TRBV4-2
CASSLTSGRTGELFF,TGTGCCAGCAGCCTTACTAGCGGGAGGACCGGGGAGCTGTTTTTT,TRBJ2-2,TRBD2,NA,TRBV9
CASSTTRQGAPDGKHTEAFF,TGTGCCAGCAGTACCACTCGACAGGGGGCTCCAGATGGGAAGCACACTGAAGCTTTCTTT,TRBJ1-1,TRBD1,once,TRBV27
CASSFTSRSSYEQYF,TGTGCCAGCAGTTTTACTTCTAGGAGCTCCTACGAGCAGTACTTC,TRBJ2-7,NA,NA,TRBV27
CASSYLSVATNEKLFF,TGTGCCAGCAGTTATCTCAGTGTTGCAACTAATGAAAAACTGTTTTTT,TRBJ1-4,NA,NA,TRBV6-5
CASSLVQEYEQYF,TGTGCCAGCAGCTTAGTACAAGAGTACGAGCAGTACTTC,TRBJ2-7,NA,NA,TRBV7-2
CASSESGPQKGLLFTDTQYF,TGTGCCAGCAGCGAGTCCGGCCCACAGAAGGGGCTCCTCTTCACAGATACGCAGTATTTT,TRBJ2-3,NA,NA,TRBV4-2
CASSAGLGNNEQFF,TGTGCCAGCAGTGCCGGACTGGGAAACAATGAGCAGTTCTTC,TRBJ2-1,NA,NA,TRBV6-1
CASSILIGGTWNTGELFF,TGTGCCAGCAGTATCTTAATTGGCGGGACCTGGAACACCGGGGAGCTGTTTTTT,TRBJ2-2,NA,NA,TRBV7-9
CASSPTVGANEKLFF,TGTGCCAGCAGCCCGACTGTGGGGGCTAATGAAAAACTGTTTTTT,TRBJ1-4,NA,NA,TRBV9
CASSETLVQETQYF,TGTGCCAGCAGTGAAACTTTGGTCCAAGAGACCCAGTACTTC,TRBJ2-5,NA,NA,TRBV25-1
CASSYASVPSYEQYF,TGTGCCAGCAGCTATGCCTCGGTACCCTCCTACGAGCAGTACTTC,TRBJ2-7,NA,NA,TRBV5-4